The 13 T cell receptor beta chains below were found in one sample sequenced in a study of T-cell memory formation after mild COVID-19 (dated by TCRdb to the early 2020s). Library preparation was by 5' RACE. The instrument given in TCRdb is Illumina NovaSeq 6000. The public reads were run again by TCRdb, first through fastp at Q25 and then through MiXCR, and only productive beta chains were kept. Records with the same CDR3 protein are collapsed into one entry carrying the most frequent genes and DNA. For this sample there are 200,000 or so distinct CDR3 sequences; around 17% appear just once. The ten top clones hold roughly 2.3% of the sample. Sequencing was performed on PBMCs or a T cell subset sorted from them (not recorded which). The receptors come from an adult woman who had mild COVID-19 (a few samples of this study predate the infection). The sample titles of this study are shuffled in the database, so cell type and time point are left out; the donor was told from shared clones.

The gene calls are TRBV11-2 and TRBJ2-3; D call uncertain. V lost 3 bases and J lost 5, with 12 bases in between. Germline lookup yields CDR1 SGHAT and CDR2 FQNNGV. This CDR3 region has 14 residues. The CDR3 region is CASSFPSRVDTQYF. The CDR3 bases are TGTGCCAGCAGCTTCCCTTCCCGGGTAGATACGCAGTATTTT.

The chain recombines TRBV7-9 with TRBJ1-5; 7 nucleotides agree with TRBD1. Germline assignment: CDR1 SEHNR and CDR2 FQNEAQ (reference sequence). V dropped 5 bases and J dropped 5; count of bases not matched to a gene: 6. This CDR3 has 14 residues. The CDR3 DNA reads TGTGCCAGCAGCACCGGACAGGAGGATCAGCCCCAGCATTTT. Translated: CASSTGQEDQPQHF.

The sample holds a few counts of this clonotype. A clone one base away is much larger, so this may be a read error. This CDR3 reads CASSHEEAGEQFF. In nucleotides, the CDR3 is TGCGCCAGCAGCCACGAGGAGGCTGGAGAGCAGTTCTTC. The chain employs TRBV4-1 and TRBJ2-1, with a tentative D call TRBD2 (5 bases). V was pared by 3 bases and J by 10 bases, with 13 bases between. The CDR3 runs 13 residues. Germline V gene data show CDR1 as MGHRA and CDR2 as YSYEKL.

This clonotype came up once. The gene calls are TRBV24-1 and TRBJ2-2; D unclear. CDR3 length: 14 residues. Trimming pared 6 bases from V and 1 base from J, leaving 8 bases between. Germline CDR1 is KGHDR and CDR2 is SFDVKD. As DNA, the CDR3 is TGTGCCACCAGTCGGCCAGAGAACACCGGGGAGCTGTTTTTT. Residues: CATSRPENTGELFF.

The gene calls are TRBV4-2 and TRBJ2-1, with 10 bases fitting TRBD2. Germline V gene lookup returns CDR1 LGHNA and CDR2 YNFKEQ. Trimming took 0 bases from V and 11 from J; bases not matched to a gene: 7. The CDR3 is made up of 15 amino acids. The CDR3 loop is CASSQEKGSGGKQFF. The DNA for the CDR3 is TGTGCCAGCAGCCAAGAGAAGGGTAGCGGGGGGAAGCAGTTCTTC.

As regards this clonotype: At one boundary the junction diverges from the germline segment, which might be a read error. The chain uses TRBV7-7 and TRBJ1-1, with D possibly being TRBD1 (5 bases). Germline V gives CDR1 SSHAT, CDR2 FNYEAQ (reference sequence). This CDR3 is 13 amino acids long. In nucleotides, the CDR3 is TGTGCTAGCAGCGTAAAGCAGGGAACTGAAGCTTTCTTT. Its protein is CASSVKQGTEAFF.

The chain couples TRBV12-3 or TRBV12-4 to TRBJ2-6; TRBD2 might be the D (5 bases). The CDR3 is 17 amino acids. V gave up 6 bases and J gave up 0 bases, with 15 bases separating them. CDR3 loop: CASSPATGSSGANVLTF. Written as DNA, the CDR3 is TGTGCCAGCAGCCCCGCGACGGGAAGCTCTGGGGCCAACGTCCTGACTTTC.

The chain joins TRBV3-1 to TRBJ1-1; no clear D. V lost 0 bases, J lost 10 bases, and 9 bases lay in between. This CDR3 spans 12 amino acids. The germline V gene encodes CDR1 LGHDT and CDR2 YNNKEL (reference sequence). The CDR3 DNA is TGTGCCAGCAGCCAAGATCTGGGCGGAGCTTTCTTT. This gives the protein CASSQDLGGAFF.

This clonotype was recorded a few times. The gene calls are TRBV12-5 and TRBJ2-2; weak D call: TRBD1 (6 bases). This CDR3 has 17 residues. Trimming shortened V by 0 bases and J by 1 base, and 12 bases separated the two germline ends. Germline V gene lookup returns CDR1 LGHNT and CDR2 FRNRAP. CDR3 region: CASGLVLGGLNTGELFF. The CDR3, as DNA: TGTGCTAGTGGTTTGGTACTTGGGGGCTTGAACACCGGGGAGCTGTTTTTT.

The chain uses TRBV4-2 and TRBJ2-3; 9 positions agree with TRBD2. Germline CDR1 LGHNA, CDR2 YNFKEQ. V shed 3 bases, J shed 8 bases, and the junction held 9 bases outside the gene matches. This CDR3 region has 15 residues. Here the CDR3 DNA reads TGTGCCAGCAGCCATGGAGCGGGGGGACCAGTTACGCAGTATTTT. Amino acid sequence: CASSHGAGGPVTQYF.

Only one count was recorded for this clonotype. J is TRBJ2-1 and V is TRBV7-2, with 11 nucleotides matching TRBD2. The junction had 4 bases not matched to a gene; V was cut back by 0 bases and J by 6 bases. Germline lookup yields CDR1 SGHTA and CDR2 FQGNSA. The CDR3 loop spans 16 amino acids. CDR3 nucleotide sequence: TGTGCCAGCAGCTTAGCGCGGGGACTAGCGGCCAATGAGCAGTTCTTC. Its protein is CASSLARGLAANEQFF.

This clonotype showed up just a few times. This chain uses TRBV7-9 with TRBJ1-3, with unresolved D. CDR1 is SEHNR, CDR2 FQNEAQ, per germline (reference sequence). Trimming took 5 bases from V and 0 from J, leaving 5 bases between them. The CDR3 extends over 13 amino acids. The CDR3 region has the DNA TGTGCCAGCAGCGAGACCTCTGGAAACACCATATATTTT. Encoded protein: CASSETSGNTIYF.

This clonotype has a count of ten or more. CDR3 bases: TGCGCCAGCAGCGCCACCCACACTGAAGCTTTCTTT. The encoded protein is CASSATHTEAFF. This chain links TRBV5-1 with TRBJ1-1, with D unresolved. V lost 4 bases and J 3 bases, leaving 7 bases between the germline ends. The CDR3 consists of 12 residues. Germline V gene data show CDR1 as SGHRS and CDR2 as YFSETQ.